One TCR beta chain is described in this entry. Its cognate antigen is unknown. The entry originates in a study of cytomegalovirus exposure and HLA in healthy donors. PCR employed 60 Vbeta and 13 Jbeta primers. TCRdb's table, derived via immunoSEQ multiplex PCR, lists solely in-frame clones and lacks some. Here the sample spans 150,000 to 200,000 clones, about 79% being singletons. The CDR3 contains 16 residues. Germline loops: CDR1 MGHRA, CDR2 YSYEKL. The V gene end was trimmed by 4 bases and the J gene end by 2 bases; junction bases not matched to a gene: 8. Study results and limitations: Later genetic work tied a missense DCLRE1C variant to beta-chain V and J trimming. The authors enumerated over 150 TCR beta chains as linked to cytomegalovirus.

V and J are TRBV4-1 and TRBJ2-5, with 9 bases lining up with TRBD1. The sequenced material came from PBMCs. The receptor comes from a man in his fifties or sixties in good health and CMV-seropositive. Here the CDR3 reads CASSPLGQGLQETQYF. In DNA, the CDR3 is TGCGCCAGCAGCCCCCTGGGACAGGGACTACAAGAGACCCAGTACTTC.